The rows below give T cell receptor beta chains drawn from one sample of a study of T cell repertoires in cytomegalovirus infection. What these receptors recognize is not known. One entry per CDR3 protein, called by TCRdb with MiXCR from the reads. The table lists approximately 130,000 distinct CDR3 sequences, 24% of them singletons. The sample consisted of PBMCs, sequenced either directly or after in vitro stimulation (not recorded which). The receptor source for this set is a human donor in good health (CMV status not recorded). Some clones in this sample may be carry-over from other donors' samples. CDR3s leave out the opening cysteine and the closing phenylalanine or tryptophan. A D gene is named only where the DNA matches it firmly.

d_gene	v_gene	j_gene	len	CDR3aa
.	TRBV7-2	TRBJ1-5	12	ASSPGDRYQPQH
TRBD1	TRBV5-6	TRBJ1-1	11	ASSLDAGGMAF
TRBD2	TRBV6-8	TRBJ2-1	15	ASSDLAGGSSYNEQF
.	TRBV6-4	TRBJ2-1	13	ASSEVSGSYNEQF
TRBD1	TRBV4-1	TRBJ1-4	16	ASSHPPGQGSGGEKLF
.	TRBV11-2	TRBJ2-3	12	ASSLTRAPDTQY
TRBD2	TRBV6-1	TRBJ2-5	14	ASSGPSGRAGETQY
.	TRBV7-2	TRBJ2-3	11	ASSPLGLRTQY
TRBD1	TRBV12-3/TRBV12-4	TRBJ1-5	13	ASSPGDRDDQPQH
.	TRBV2	TRBJ1-4	11	ASIPGRREKLF
TRBD2	TRBV10-3	TRBJ2-2	13	AISDLLAGAGELF
.	TRBV28	TRBJ2-7	14	ASSLLIGSAKGEQY
TRBD1	TRBV7-2	TRBJ1-3	13	ASSWRQGSGNTIY
.	TRBV14	TRBJ1-1	13	ASSPRTPSRTEAF
.	TRBV12-3/TRBV12-4	TRBJ2-1	12	ATTPGSSYNEQF
.	TRBV6-2/TRBV6-3	TRBJ2-7	10	ASSYSSLEQY
TRBD2	TRBV2	TRBJ2-5	13	ASRTTSGRLETQY
.	TRBV11-2	TRBJ2-1	13	ASSSTGSSYNEQF
.	TRBV12-3/TRBV12-4	TRBJ1-4	13	ASSLFRVNSEKLF
.	TRBV6-6	TRBJ2-5	11	ASSQLLPETQY
.	TRBV20-1	TRBJ2-5	14	SARDWSGGRMETQY
.	TRBV19	TRBJ2-1	10	ASLGPLGEQF
.	TRBV7-6	TRBJ2-2	11	ASSLGSWGELF
.	TRBV19	TRBJ1-5	13	ASSIDRGGLQPQH
TRBD2	TRBV12-3/TRBV12-4	TRBJ2-1	15	ASSLLGRTSPYNEQF
.	TRBV20-1	TRBJ2-4	10	SGREHGGVQY
TRBD2	TRBV9	TRBJ2-3	14	ASSLVGTSATDTQY
TRBD1	TRBV10-3	TRBJ2-7	13	AIRGGSGGLYEQY
.	TRBV7-9	TRBJ2-3	12	ASNRAESTDTQY
.	TRBV12-3/TRBV12-4	TRBJ2-5	12	ASSLNAFRETQY
.	TRBV19	TRBJ2-2	12	ASSIDSATGELF
TRBD1	TRBV7-2	TRBJ2-1	13	ASSFRQGPHNEQF
.	TRBV7-3	TRBJ2-3	10	ASSPDTDTQY
.	TRBV12-3/TRBV12-4	TRBJ1-1	12	ATTSFLVNTEAF
.	TRBV7-6	TRBJ2-2	14	ASSLALRENTGELF
.	TRBV7-2	TRBJ1-1	12	ASSPPTMNTEAF
.	TRBV6-1	TRBJ2-5	13	ASRTQGGSAETQY
TRBD1	TRBV4-2	TRBJ1-5	13	ASSRGTDPNQPQH
.	TRBV27	TRBJ2-1	14	ASSLRRDLFRNEQF
TRBD2	TRBV5-4	TRBJ2-1	14	ASSLVGLADHNEQF
.	TRBV28	TRBJ2-7	12	ASTPFYGGYEQY
TRBD2	TRBV7-9	TRBJ2-3	14	ASSDGTSGSTDTQY
.	TRBV19	TRBJ2-3	12	ASRRRDSTDTQY
.	TRBV30	TRBJ2-6	11	AWDPTGANVLT
.	TRBV7-9	TRBJ1-2	11	ASSLGSLYGYT
.	TRBV28	TRBJ1-2	12	ASTWNRPNYGYT
.	TRBV7-2	TRBJ2-3	13	ASSSWSRDTDTQY
.	TRBV9	TRBJ2-1	14	ASSVGGVGTANEQF
.	TRBV7-9	TRBJ2-1	14	ASSLSGVGGYNEQF
.	TRBV7-2	TRBJ2-1	13	ASSSNRVTYNEQF